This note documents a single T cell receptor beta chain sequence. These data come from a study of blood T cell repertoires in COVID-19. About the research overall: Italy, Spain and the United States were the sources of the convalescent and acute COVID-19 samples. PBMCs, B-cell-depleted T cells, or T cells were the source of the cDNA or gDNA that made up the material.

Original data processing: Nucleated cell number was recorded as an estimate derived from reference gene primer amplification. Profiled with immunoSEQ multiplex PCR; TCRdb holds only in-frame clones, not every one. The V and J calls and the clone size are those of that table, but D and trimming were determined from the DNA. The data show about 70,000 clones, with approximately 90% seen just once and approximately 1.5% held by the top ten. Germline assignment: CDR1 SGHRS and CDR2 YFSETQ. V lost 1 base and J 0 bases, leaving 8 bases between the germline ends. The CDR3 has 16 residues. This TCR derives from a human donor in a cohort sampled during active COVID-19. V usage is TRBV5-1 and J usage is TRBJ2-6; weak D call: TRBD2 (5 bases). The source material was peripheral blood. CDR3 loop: CASSLLAGSGANVLTF. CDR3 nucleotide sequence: TGCGCCAGCAGCTTGCTGGCGGGCTCTGGGGCCAACGTCCTGACTTTC.